This TCR beta chain was captured by sequencing in a study of cytomegalovirus exposure and HLA in healthy donors. Across the study: Early released data had tens of millions of unique TCRs, all coming from HLA-typed donors. Study conclusions and caveats: An analysis done earlier found most TCR beta V segments productive about 90% or about 30% of the time. With further analysis later on, most CMV-associated TCR beta chains appeared HLA-restricted. Reports indicated that the classifier achieved high specificity and sensitivity in diagnosing cytomegalovirus status.

The PCR used 60 Vbeta and 13 Jbeta primers. Only in-frame clones appear in the TCRdb table, and some are missing; sequencing was by immunoSEQ multiplex PCR. The table lists under 95,000 clones. Losses at the gene ends were 1 base for V and 5 bases for J; bases not matched to a gene: 3. Germline lookup yields CDR1 SGHRS and CDR2 YFSETQ. There are 14 residues in the CDR3. Comment on this clone: What it binds is unknown.

This TCR derives from a young man in good health and CMV-seropositive. The sample comprised PBMCs. The J gene is TRBJ2-5, the V gene TRBV5-1, with 9 bases matching TRBD1. CDR3 sequence: CASSLWDREETQYF. The CDR3 nucleotides read TGCGCCAGCAGCTTGTGGGACAGGGAGGAGACCCAGTACTTC.